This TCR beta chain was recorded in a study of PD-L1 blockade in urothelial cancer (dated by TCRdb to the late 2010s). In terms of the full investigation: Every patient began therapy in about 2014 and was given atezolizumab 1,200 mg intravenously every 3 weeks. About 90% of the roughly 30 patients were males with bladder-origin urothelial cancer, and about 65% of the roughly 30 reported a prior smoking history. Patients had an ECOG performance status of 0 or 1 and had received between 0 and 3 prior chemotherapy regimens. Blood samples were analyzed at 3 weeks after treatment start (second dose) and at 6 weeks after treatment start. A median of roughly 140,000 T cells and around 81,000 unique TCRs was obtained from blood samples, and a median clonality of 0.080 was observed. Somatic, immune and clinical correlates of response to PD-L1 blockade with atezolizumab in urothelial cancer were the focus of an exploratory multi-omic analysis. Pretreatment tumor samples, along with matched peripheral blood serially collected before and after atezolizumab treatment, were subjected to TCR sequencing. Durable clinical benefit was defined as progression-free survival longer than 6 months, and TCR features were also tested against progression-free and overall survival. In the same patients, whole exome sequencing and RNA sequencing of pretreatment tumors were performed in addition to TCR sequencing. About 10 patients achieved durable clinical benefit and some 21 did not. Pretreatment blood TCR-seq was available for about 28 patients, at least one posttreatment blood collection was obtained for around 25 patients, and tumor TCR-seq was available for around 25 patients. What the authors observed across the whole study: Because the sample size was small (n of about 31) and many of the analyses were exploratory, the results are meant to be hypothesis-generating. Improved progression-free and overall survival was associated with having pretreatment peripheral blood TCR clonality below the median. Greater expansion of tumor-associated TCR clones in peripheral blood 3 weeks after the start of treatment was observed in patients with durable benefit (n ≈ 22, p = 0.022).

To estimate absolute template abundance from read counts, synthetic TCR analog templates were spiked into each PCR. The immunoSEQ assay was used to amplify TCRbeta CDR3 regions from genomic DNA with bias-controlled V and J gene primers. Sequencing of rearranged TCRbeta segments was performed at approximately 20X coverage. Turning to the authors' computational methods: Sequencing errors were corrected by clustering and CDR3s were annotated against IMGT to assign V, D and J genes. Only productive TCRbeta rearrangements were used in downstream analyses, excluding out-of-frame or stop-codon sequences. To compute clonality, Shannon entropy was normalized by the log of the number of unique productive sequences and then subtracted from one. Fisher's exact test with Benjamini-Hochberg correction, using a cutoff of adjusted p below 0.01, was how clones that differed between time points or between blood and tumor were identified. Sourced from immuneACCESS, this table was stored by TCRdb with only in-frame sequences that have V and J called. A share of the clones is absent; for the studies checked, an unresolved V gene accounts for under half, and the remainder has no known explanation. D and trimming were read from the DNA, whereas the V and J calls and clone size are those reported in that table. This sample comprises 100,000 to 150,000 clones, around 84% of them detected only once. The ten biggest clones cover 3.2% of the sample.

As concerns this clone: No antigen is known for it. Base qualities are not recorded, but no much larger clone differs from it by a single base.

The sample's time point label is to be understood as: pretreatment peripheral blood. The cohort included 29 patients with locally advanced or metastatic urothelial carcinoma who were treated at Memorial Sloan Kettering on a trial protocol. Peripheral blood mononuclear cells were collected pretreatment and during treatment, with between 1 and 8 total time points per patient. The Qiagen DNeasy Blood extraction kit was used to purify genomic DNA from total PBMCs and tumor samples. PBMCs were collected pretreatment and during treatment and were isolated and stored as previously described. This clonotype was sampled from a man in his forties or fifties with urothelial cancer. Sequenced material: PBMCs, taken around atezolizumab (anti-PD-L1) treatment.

The CDR3 protein is CASSAPGTSGSGEQFF. The sequence in DNA is TGTGCCAGTAGTGCGCCCGGGACTAGCGGGAGCGGAGAGCAGTTCTTC. The V gene is TRBV19 and the J gene is TRBJ2-1, with TRBD2 identical over 14 junction bases. Trimming leaves V shorter by 5 bases and J shorter by 10 bases, with the junction holding 10 bases beyond the gene matches. Inclusive of the bounding cysteine and phenylalanine, the CDR3 is 16 residues long. CDR3 DNA only is kept here, 48 bases in frame from base 1. For CDR1 and CDR2, the germline V gene (reference sequence) lists LNHDA and SQIVND.